This TCR beta chain was observed in a study of blood T cells in healthy people across ages. Overall study findings and caveats: PBMC samples, being unsorted, prevented any conclusive comparison of naive and antigen-experienced cells.

Combining a sample-barcoded 5' primer with a J-beta primer mix, a second PCR ran for roughly 7 to 11 cycles. In TCRdb, the 5' RACE reads were re-called with MiXCR into one record per CDR3 protein. The sample has nearly 800,000 distinct CDR3 sequences, roughly three fifths seen once; the top ten hold under 30%. Points on this clonotype: Its antigen is not identified.

The V end lost 4 bases, the J end lost 6 bases, and 12 bases lay between the germline ends. Per the germline V gene, CDR1 is SGHVS and CDR2 is FNYEAQ. The CDR3 contains 14 residues. The gene calls are TRBV7-6 and TRBJ1-4; D is unclear. This receptor was obtained from a man in his forties in good health. Sample: blood. The CDR3 spells CASSSFGIDEKLFF. As DNA, the CDR3 is TGTGCCAGCAGCTCTTTCGGGATAGATGAAAAACTGTTTTTT.